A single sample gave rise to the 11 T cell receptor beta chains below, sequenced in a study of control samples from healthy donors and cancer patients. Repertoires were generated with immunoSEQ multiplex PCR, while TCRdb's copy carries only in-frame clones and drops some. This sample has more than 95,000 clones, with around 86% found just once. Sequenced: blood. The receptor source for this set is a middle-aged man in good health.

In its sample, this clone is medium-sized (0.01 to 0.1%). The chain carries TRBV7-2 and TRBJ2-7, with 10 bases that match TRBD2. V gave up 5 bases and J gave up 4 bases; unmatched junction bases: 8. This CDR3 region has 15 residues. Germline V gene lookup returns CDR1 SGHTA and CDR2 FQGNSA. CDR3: CASSTQAGGRYEQYF. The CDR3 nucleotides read TGTGCCAGCAGCACACAAGCGGGGGGGAGGTACGAGCAGTACTTC.

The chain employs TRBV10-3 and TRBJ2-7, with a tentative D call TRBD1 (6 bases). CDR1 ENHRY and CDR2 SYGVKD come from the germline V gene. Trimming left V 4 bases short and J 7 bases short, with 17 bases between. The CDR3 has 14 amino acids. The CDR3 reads CAISVREQGGEQYF. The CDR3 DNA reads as TGTGCCATCAGTGTCCGTGAACAGGGTGGGGAGCAGTACTTC.

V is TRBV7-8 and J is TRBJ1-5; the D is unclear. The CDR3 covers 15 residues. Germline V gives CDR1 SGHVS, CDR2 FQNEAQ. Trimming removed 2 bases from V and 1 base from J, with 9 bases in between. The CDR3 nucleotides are TGTGCCAGCAGCTTAAGAGAGGGCAGCAATCAGCCCCAGCATTTT. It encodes CASSLREGSNQPQHF.

The CDR3 coding sequence is TGTGCCAGCAGCGTAATGCAAGAGACCCAGTACTTC. This codes for CASSVMQETQYF. The chain combines TRBV6-6 with TRBJ2-5; D is unclear. Germline V CDR1 and CDR2: MNHNY, SVGAGI (reference sequence). This CDR3 comprises 12 residues. Trimming took off 6 bases at V and 2 bases at J, with 7 bases between the two ends.

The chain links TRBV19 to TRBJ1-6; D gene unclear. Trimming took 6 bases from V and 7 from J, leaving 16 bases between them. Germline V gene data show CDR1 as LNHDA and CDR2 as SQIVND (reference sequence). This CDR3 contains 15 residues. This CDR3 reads CASSGRVTNNSPLHF. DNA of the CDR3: TGTGCCAGTAGCGGCAGAGTGACTAACAATTCACCCCTCCACTTT. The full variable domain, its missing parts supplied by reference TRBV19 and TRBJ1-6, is DGGITQSPKYLFRKEGQNVTLSCEQNLNHDAMYWYRQDPGQGLRLIYYSQIVNDFQKGDIAEGYSVSREKKESFPLTVTSAQKNPTAFYLCASSGRVTNNSPLHFGNGTRLTVT.

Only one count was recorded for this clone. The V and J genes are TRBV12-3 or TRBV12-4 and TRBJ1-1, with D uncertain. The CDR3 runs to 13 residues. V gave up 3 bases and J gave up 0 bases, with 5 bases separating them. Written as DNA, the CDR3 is TGTGCCAGCAGTTTTTACTTGAACACTGAAGCTTTCTTT. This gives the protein CASSFYLNTEAFF.

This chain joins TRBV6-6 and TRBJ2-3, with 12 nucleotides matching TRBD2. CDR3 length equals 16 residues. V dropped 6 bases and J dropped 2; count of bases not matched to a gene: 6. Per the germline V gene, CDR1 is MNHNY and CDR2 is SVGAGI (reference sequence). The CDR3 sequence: CASSNGLAGNTDTQYF. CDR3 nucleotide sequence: TGTGCCAGCAGCAACGGACTAGCGGGGAACACAGATACGCAGTATTTT.

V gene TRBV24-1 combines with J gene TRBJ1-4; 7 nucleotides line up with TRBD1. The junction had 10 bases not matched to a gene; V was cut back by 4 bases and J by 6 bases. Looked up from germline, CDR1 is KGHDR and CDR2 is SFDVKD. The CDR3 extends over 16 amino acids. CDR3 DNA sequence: TGTGCCACCAGTGACCCCGGGACAGCGGGGCATGAAAAACTGTTTTTT. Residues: CATSDPGTAGHEKLFF.

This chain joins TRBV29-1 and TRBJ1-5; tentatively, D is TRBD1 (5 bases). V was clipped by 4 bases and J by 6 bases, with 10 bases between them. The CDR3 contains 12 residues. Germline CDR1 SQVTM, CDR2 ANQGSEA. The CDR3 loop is CSVGRQGQPQHF. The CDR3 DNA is TGCAGCGTTGGCCGGCAGGGTCAGCCCCAGCATTTT. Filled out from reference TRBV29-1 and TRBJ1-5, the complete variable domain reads SAVISQKPSRDICQRGTSLTIQCQVDSQVTMMFWYRQQPGQSLTLIATANQGSEATYESGFVIDKFPISRPNLTFSTLTVSNMSPEDSSIYLCSVGRQGQPQHFGDGTRLSIL.

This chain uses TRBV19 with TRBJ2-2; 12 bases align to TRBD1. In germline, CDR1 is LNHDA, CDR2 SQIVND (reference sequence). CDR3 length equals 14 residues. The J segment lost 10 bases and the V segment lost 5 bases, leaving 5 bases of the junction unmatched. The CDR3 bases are TGTGCCAGTAGTCCGGGACAGGGGGCGGAGGAGCTGTTTTTT. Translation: CASSPGQGAEELFF.

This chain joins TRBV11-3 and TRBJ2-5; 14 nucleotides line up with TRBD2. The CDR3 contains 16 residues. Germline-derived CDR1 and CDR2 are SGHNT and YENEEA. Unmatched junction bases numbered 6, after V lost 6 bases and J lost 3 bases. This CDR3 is CASRPGLAGGEETQYF. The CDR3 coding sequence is TGTGCCAGCAGACCCGGACTAGCGGGGGGCGAAGAGACCCAGTACTTC.